This T cell receptor beta chain was documented in a study of shared clonotypes between healthy human individuals. The ends were cut back, 3 bases at V and 1 base at J, with 14 bases in the middle. Germline CDR1 is SGHRS and CDR2 is YFSETQ. The CDR3 has 15 amino acids. This clone showed up just a few times. The antigen is not known. Each PCR replicate from the sorted subsets contained about 200 ng DNA, which is about 30,000 T cell genomes. Generated by immunoSEQ multiplex PCR, the TCRdb table keeps only in-frame clones and is missing some. Of about 960,000 clones in the sample, approximately 80% were seen once. General observations from the study: Around 4.7% was the fraction of naive CD4 clonotypes found shared across a few donors. The four-donor shared clonotypes exceeded non-shared clonotypes in generation probability, with non-shared ones scoring lower.

Sequencing was done on a sample of memory CD4+ T cells sorted from blood. Subset noted: CD45RA-negative fraction. This TCR was recovered from a man between 18 and 29 years old in good health. The chain uses TRBV5-1 and TRBJ2-7; D is possibly TRBD1 (5 bases). The CDR3 protein is CASSSQAGLSYEQYF. The CDR3 nucleotides are TGCGCCAGCAGCTCCCAGGCAGGGCTTTCCTACGAGCAGTACTTC. Supplemented by reference TRBV5-1 and TRBJ2-7, the full variable domain reads KAGVTQTPRYLIKTRGQQVTLSCSPISGHRSVSWYQQTPGQGLQFLFEYFSETQRNKGNFPGRFSGRQFSNSRSEMNVSTLELGDSALYLCASSSQAGLSYEQYFGPGTRLTVT.